Below are 21 T cell receptor beta chains sequenced from a single sample in a study of cytomegalovirus exposure and HLA in healthy donors (dated by TCRdb to the late 2010s). The protocol used for the library was the immunoSEQ multiplex PCR assay. A mixture of 60 forward primers for TCR Vbeta segments and 13 reverse primers for TCR Jbeta segments was used in the multiplex PCR. TCRdb took over this immuneACCESS table, retaining in-frame rearrangements with V and J assigned. Such tables are incomplete; in checked studies, under half of the missing clones stem from an unresolved V gene, and the remainder is unexplained. This sample holds just over 150,000 clones; 75% to 90% were observed only once. About 2% of the sample belongs to the ten largest clones. Material: PBMCs. These receptors came from a woman aged 18-35 years in good health and CMV-seronegative.

The chain has TRBV5-1 and TRBJ2-3; maybe TRBD2 (5 bases). Germline CDR1 reads SGHRS; CDR2 reads YFSETQ. V was cut by 0 bases and J by 0 bases, with 8 bases left in between. This CDR3 has 15 amino acids. This CDR3 reads CASSLAGMSTDTQYF. The CDR3 DNA is TGCGCCAGCAGCTTGGCCGGGATGAGCACAGATACGCAGTATTTT.

This chain links TRBV6-1 with TRBJ2-7; 7 bases are a match to TRBD2. The CDR3 contains 15 residues. V dropped 2 bases and J dropped 3; count of bases not matched to a gene: 7. The germline V gene has CDR1 MNHNS and CDR2 SASEGT. CDR3 DNA sequence: TGTGCCAGCAGTGAAATTGGCGGGAGTATCTACGAGCAGTACTTC. It codes for CASSEIGGSIYEQYF.

The chain links TRBV9 to TRBJ1-1; D is uncertain. Germline CDR1 reads SGDLS; CDR2 reads YYNGEE. The CDR3 sequence is 13 residues long. V shed 4 bases and J shed 6 bases, with 13 bases lying between them. The CDR3, as DNA: TGTGCCAGCAGCCCCAGGATGTTCGCTGAAGCTTTCTTT. Its protein is CASSPRMFAEAFF.

This clone was found once. V and J are TRBV27 and TRBJ2-3; possible D gene TRBD1, 6 bases. CDR3 size: 16 residues. The germline gives CDR1 MNHEY, CDR2 SMNVEV (reference sequence). V was pared by 0 bases and J by 2 bases, with 12 bases between. The chain's CDR3 is CASSLSGQGYTDTQYF. The CDR3 coding sequence is TGTGCCAGCAGTTTATCTGGGCAGGGGTACACAGATACGCAGTATTTT.

This clone has just a few counts. This chain connects TRBV4-1 to TRBJ2-7; D is perhaps TRBD2 (5 bases). This CDR3 is 13 amino acids long. The germline V gene encodes CDR1 MGHRA and CDR2 YSYEKL. The germline V and J ends were trimmed by 1 base and 4 bases, with 8 bases remaining between them. The CDR3 DNA reads TGCGCCAGCAGCCAAGTTCGGGGTTACGAGCAGTACTTC. Encoded protein: CASSQVRGYEQYF.

The gene calls are TRBV6-5 and TRBJ2-5, with D possibly matching TRBD1 (5 bases). The CDR3 runs to 16 residues. Germline V lookup: CDR1 MNHEY, CDR2 SVGAGI. The V gene lost 2 bases and the J gene lost 9 bases, with 22 bases spanning the gap. The CDR3 reads CASSYIPTGRFAAQYF. In DNA form, the CDR3 reads TGTGCCAGCAGTTACATTCCCACAGGCCGGTTTGCGGCCCAGTACTTC.

The CDR3 coding sequence is TGTGCCAGCAGCTGGTTTGATGGTAGCGGGGTTTACAATGAGCAGTTCTTC. Amino acids: CASSWFDGSGVYNEQFF. The V gene is TRBV11-2, the J gene TRBJ2-1; 8 bases are shared with TRBD2. V lost 4 bases and J lost 4; bases outside the gene matches: 12. The CDR3 runs 17 residues. CDR1 and CDR2 (germline): SGHAT, FQNNGV.

This CDR3 reads CASTSQGHNSPLHF. CDR3 DNA: TGTGCCAGCACCTCACAGGGTCACAATTCACCCCTCCACTTT. The chain is built from TRBV6-5 and TRBJ1-6, with D perhaps TRBD1 (6 bases). Germline V gene sequence: CDR1 MNHEY, CDR2 SVGAGI. Trimming pared 7 bases from V and 7 bases from J, leaving 14 bases between. This CDR3 region has 14 residues.

The chain has TRBV7-6 and TRBJ1-1; 7 bases match TRBD1. Per the germline V gene, CDR1 is SGHVS and CDR2 is FNYEAQ. This CDR3 has 13 amino acids. With 3 bases clipped from V and 3 bases from J, the junction kept 1 base outside the gene matches. CDR3 loop: CASSLGTDTEAFF. The CDR3 DNA sequence: TGTGCCAGCAGCTTGGGGACAGACACTGAAGCTTTCTTT.

The chain uses TRBV30 and TRBJ2-6; tentative D call: TRBD2 (5 bases). Trimming took off 4 bases at V and 0 bases at J, with 13 bases between the two ends. The CDR3 has 16 amino acids. Germline values: CDR1 GTSNPN, CDR2 SVGIG (reference sequence). CDR3: CAWTSGNPSGANVLTF. The CDR3 DNA sequence: TGTGCCTGGACCTCGGGGAATCCCTCTGGGGCCAACGTCCTGACTTTC.

The chain couples TRBV28 to TRBJ1-5; possibly TRBD1 for D (5 bases). The germline V gene encodes CDR1 MDHEN and CDR2 SYDVKM. V was pared by 4 bases and J by 1 base, with 14 bases between. The CDR3 is 16 amino acids. CDR3 nucleotides: TGTGCCAGCAGTTCCGCCCACCAGGGAAGCAATCAGCCCCAGCATTTT. Protein product: CASSSAHQGSNQPQHF.

The chain recombines TRBV28 with TRBJ1-5; 9 bases map to TRBD1. CDR3 size: 17 residues. The V gene's germline CDR1 is MDHEN and CDR2 SYDVKM. V shed 3 bases and J 7 bases; nucleotides not matched to a gene: 13. CDR3 bases: TGTGCCAGCAGTTTCCTCACCGTCCGGGACAGGGCACAGCCCCAGCATTTT. Amino acids: CASSFLTVRDRAQPQHF.

J is TRBJ2-3 and V is TRBV7-6, with 7 nucleotides matching TRBD1. The V segment lost 5 bases and the J segment 1 base; nucleotides outside the gene matches: 6. Germline CDR1 is SGHVS and CDR2 is FNYEAQ. The CDR3 covers 15 residues. CDR3 in amino acids: CASSRGQFRTDTQYF. CDR3 nucleotides: TGTGCCAGCAGCCGGGGACAGTTCCGCACAGATACGCAGTATTTT.

V is TRBV28 and J is TRBJ1-2; possibly TRBD1 for D (5 bases). The CDR3 runs to 15 residues. V was shortened by 3 bases and J by 2 bases, with 13 bases between the two germline ends. CDR1 and CDR2 (germline): MDHEN, SYDVKM. CDR3 sequence: CASSFWAGENYGYTF. The CDR3 region has the DNA TGTGCCAGCAGTTTTTGGGCGGGGGAAAACTATGGCTACACCTTC.

This sequence joins TRBV7-2 and TRBJ2-3, with D maybe TRBD1 (5 bases). Trimming shortened V by 8 bases and J by 4 bases, and 19 bases separated the two germline ends. The CDR3 length is 15 residues. The V gene's germline CDR1 is SGHTA and CDR2 FQGNSA. DNA of the CDR3: TGTGCCAGCCGCCCCGGAGCTGGGGCCCCAGATACGCAGTATTTT. Translating it yields CASRPGAGAPDTQYF.

The rearrangement joins TRBV5-8 to TRBJ1-5, with D hard to call. CDR1 SGHTS and CDR2 YDEGEE come from the germline V gene. There are 11 residues in the CDR3. Trimming left V 4 bases short and J 15 bases short, with 14 bases between. The CDR3 spells CASSQVGPGHF. In DNA, the CDR3 is TGTGCCAGCAGCCAAGTAGGCCCAGGGCATTTT.

V is TRBV28 and J is TRBJ1-1; maybe TRBD1 (5 bases). CDR3 length equals 16 residues. Trimming left V 5 bases short and J 3 bases short, with 19 bases between. The germline CDR1 and CDR2 sequences are MDHEN and SYDVKM. The DNA of the CDR3 is TGTGCCAGCAGTCAAACCTGGAGGGGAGGTGACACTGAAGCTTTCTTT. Translation gives CASSQTWRGGDTEAFF.

The chain couples TRBV28 to TRBJ1-1; 10 bases are shared with TRBD1. The CDR3 spans 15 residues. After removal of 9 bases from V and 0 bases from J, the junction contained 7 bases not matched to a gene. Germline CDR1 reads MDHEN; CDR2 reads SYDVKM. CDR3: CASPGQGPMNTEAFF. The CDR3 coding sequence is TGTGCCAGTCCGGGACAGGGGCCCATGAACACTGAAGCTTTCTTT.

The V call is TRBV19, the J call TRBJ2-2; D possibly corresponds to TRBD2 (5 bases). V was shortened by 7 bases and J by 13 bases, with 16 bases between the two germline ends. The CDR3 length is 12 residues. In germline, CDR1 is LNHDA, CDR2 SQIVND (reference sequence). Written as DNA, the CDR3 is TGTGCCAGTATAAGACCCGGAGGAAGGCTGTTTTTT. Its translation: CASIRPGGRLFF.

The rearrangement links TRBV30 to TRBJ1-1, with D uncertain. This CDR3 is 13 amino acids long. Between the trimmed V and J ends, which lost 0 bases and 5 bases, there was a span of 10 bases. Germline CDR1 GTSNPN, CDR2 SVGIG (reference sequence). CDR3 DNA: TGTGCCTGGAGTGTACAGCGGAATACTGAAGCTTTCTTT. Residues: CAWSVQRNTEAFF.

V usage is TRBV30 and J usage is TRBJ2-2; TRBD1 matches at 8 bases. This CDR3 is 13 amino acids long. In germline, CDR1 is GTSNPN, CDR2 SVGIG (reference sequence). With 3 bases clipped from V and 6 bases from J, the junction kept 3 bases outside the gene matches. The CDR3 bases are TGTGCCTGGAGCGGACAGGGCGCCGGGGAGCTGTTTTTT. Protein product: CAWSGQGAGELFF. Full variable domain (outside the CDR3, taken from reference TRBV30 and TRBJ2-2): SQTIHQWPATLVQPVGSPLSLECTVEGTSNPNLYWYRQAAGRGLQLLFYSVGIGQISSEVPQNLSASRPQDRQFILSSKKLLLSDSGFYLCAWSGQGAGELFFGEGSRLTVL.